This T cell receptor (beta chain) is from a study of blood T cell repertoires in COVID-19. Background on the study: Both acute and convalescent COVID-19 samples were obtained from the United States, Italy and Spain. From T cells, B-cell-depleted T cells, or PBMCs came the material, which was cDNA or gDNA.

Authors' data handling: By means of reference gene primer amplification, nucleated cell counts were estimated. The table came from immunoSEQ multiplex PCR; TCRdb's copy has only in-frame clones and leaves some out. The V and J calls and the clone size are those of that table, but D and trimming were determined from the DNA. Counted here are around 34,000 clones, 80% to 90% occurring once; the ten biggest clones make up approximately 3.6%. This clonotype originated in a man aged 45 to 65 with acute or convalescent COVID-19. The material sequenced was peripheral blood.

The CDR3 nucleotides are TGTGCCAGCAGCTTGGTGGTAGCGGGAGAAATGGAGACCCAGTACTTC. This sequence encodes CASSLVVAGEMETQYF. The chain uses TRBV7-9 and TRBJ2-5, with 9 bases fitting TRBD2. With 3 bases clipped from V and 5 bases from J, the junction kept 10 bases outside the gene matches. The germline V gene encodes CDR1 SEHNR and CDR2 FQNEAQ (reference sequence). This CDR3 contains 16 residues.